The present T cell receptor (beta chain) was sequenced within a study of control samples from healthy donors and cancer patients. The CDR3 spans 11 residues. CDR1 MDHEN and CDR2 SYDVKM come from the germline V gene. Using immunoSEQ multiplex PCR, the repertoire was profiled, and TCRdb retains in-frame clones only, with some absent. Seen here are more than 85,000 clones, 90% to 95% observed once, and the top ten hold roughly 2.5%. The chain employs TRBV28 and TRBJ1-3; no definite D call. Sequenced sample: blood. This TCR came from a woman aged 18-29 years in good health. CDR3 region: CATESSRLVYF. CDR3 sequence (DNA): TGTGCGACGGAAAGTTCGCGGTTGGTATATTTT.